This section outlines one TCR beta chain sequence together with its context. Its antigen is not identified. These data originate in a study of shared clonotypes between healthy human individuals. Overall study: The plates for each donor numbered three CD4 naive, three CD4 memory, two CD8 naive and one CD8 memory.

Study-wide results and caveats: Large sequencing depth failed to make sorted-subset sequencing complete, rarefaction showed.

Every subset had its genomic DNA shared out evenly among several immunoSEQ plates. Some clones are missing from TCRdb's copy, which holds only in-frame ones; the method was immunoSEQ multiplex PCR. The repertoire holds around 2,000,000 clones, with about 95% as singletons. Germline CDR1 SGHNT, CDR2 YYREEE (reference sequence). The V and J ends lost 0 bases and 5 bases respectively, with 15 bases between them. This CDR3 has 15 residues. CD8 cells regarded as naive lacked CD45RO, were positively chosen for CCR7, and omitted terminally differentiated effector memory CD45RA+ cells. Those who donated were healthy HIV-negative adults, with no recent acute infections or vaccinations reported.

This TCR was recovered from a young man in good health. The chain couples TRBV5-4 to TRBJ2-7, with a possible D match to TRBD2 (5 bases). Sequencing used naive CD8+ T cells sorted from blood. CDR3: CASSLVAPGKDEQYF. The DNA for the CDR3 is TGTGCCAGCAGCTTGGTAGCCCCGGGAAAGGACGAGCAGTACTTC. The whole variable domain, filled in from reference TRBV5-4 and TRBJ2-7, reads ETGVTQSPTHLIKTRGQQVTLRCSSQSGHNTVSWYQQALGQGPQFIFQYYREEENGRGNFPPRFSGLQFPNYSSELNVNALELDDSALYLCASSLVAPGKDEQYFGPGTRLTVT.